This TCR beta chain was sequenced during a study of blood T cell repertoires in COVID-19. The trim removed 6 bases at V and 0 bases at J, leaving 9 bases unmatched. Germline V gene sequence: CDR1 SNHLY, CDR2 FYNNEI. CDR3 size: 18 residues. In the study's own analysis: Nucleated cell counts were estimated from reference gene primer amplification. Assay used: immunoSEQ multiplex PCR; TCRdb lists only in-frame clones, some missing. That table furnishes V, J and clone size, whereas the DNA furnished D and trimming. The sample records 200,000 to 250,000 clones, 86% being singletons. Cohort assignment relied on participant-reported clinical history.

This receptor was taken from a woman in her 40s with acute COVID-19. The sequencing sample was made of PBMCs or T cells enriched from blood (not recorded which). The genes are TRBV2 and TRBJ2-3; 13 bases match TRBD2. The CDR3 bases are TGTGCCAGCAGCCGACTAGCGGGGGGAACGTCTAGCACAGATACGCAGTATTTT. It is translated as CASSRLAGGTSSTDTQYF.